This T cell receptor beta chain was found in a study of T cells after yellow fever vaccination. Trimming pared 0 bases from V and 5 bases from J, leaving 4 bases between. CDR1 and CDR2 from the germline V gene are MNHNS and SASEGT. The CDR3 runs to 12 residues. TCRdb recomputed calls from the 5' RACE reads with MiXCR, one row per CDR3 protein. This sample yields some 390,000 distinct CDR3 sequences, of which 18% are seen a single time; roughly 19% belongs to the top ten. This sample comprised PBMCs, obtained before the yellow fever booster vaccination. The chain recombines TRBV6-1 with TRBJ1-2; D call uncertain. This clonotype was sampled from a man aged 18-30 years who received the YFV17D yellow fever vaccine. CDR3 sequence reads: CASSEAWYGYTF. The CDR3 coding sequence is TGTGCCAGCAGTGAAGCTTGGTATGGCTACACCTTC.